This is a list of T cell receptor beta chains from one sample in a study of graft-versus-host responses after intestinal transplantation. Repertoires were generated with immunoSEQ multiplex PCR, while TCRdb's copy carries only in-frame clones and drops some. The profile shows fewer than 50,000 clones, around 85% of them singletons. These receptors have no known antigen. Source: unstimulated CD4+ T cells sorted from spleen or lymph node cells, taken before transplant. The receptor source for this set is a human donor who was the organ donor for an intestinal transplant. Each CDR3 is given with its conserved first and last residue. D genes are given only for firm matches. A clone size is listed for some rows: how often the clone was seen (once, few, many), or a class if it is expanded.

.	.	11	TRBV19	TRBJ2-3	TGTGCCAGCGGCGGCACAGATACGCAGTATTTT	CASGGTDTQYF
once	TRBD1	16	TRBV10-3	TRBJ2-1	TGTGCCATCAGGAGACAGGGGGAGAAACCCTACAATGAGCAGTTCTTC	CAIRRQGEKPYNEQFF
once	.	16	TRBV6-5	TRBJ1-3	TGTGCCAGCAGTTACAGCCCGGCCTTCTCTGGAAACACCATATATTTT	CASSYSPAFSGNTIYF
.	.	15	TRBV11-3	TRBJ1-6	TGTGCCAGCAGCGGGGCAGCAAACATGAATTCACCCCTCCACTTT	CASSGAANMNSPLHF
.	.	13	TRBV25-1	TRBJ2-1	TGTGCCAGCAGTCGGGACTCCTACAATGAGCAGTTCTTC	CASSRDSYNEQFF
.	.	14	TRBV27	TRBJ1-2	TGTGCCAGCAGTTTGCAACGCAATAACTATGGCTACACCTTC	CASSLQRNNYGYTF
.	.	15	TRBV7-9	TRBJ2-5	TGTGCCAGCAGCCGAATCGATTTGGCCTGGGAGACCCAGTACTTC	CASSRIDLAWETQYF
.	TRBD1	15	TRBV5-4	TRBJ1-1	TGTGCCAGCAGCTTGGGAAACAGGGGGAACACTGAAGCTTTCTTT	CASSLGNRGNTEAFF
.	.	14	TRBV19	TRBJ1-2	TGTGCCAGTAGTACCCTTGGTGAGGGCTATGGCTACACCTTC	CASSTLGEGYGYTF
.	TRBD1	16	TRBV19	TRBJ1-5	TGTGCCACAAACCGGGACAGGGGTAATGGCAATCAGCCCCAGCATTTT	CATNRDRGNGNQPQHF